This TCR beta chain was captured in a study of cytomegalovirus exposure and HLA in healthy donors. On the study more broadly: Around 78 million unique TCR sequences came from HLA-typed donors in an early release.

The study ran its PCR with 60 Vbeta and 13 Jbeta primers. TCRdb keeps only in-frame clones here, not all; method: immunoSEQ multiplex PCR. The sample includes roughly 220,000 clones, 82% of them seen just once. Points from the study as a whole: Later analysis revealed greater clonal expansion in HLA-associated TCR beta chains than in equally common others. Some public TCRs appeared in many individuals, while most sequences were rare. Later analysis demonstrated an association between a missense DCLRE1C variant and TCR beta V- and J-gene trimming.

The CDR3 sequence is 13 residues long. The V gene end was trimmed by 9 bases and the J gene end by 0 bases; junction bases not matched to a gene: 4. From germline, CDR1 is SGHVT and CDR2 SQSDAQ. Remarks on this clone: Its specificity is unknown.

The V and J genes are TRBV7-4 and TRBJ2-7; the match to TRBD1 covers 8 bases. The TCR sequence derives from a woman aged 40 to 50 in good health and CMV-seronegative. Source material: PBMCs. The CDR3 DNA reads TGTGCCAGGCGGACAGGGAGCTCCTACGAGCAGTACTTC. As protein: CARRTGSSYEQYF.